What follows are 16 T cell receptor beta chains derived from one specimen sequenced in a study of Graves' ophthalmopathy and Graves' hyperthyroidism. As the template, RNA transcripts were used to amplify TCR beta CDR3 regions. RT-PCR in the first round used HTBI primers; a second-round multiplex PCR followed. Each CDR3 protein is one row after TCRdb ran MiXCR on the multiplex PCR reads. The data hold 350,000 to 450,000 distinct CDR3 sequences, with 18% observed a single time. The sample consisted of peripheral blood. The receptors here all came from a woman aged 18 to 35 with Graves' ophthalmopathy.

At least ten counts were recorded for this clonotype. The chain couples TRBV9 to TRBJ1-2; D may be TRBD1 (5 bases). The length of the CDR3 is 16 residues. Trimming cost V 0 bases and J 4 bases, with 16 bases left between them. Germline V gene sequence: CDR1 SGDLS, CDR2 YYNGEE. CDR3 in amino acids: CASSVVPGPLGYGYTF. The CDR3 DNA is TGTGCCAGCAGCGTAGTCCCAGGGCCCCTGGGCTATGGCTACACCTTC.

As concerns this clonotype: At one end, the junction sequence differs from germline, possibly due to a read error. This chain links TRBV11-2 with TRBJ2-5; D is ambiguous. Germline CDR1 and CDR2: SGHAT and FQNNGV. The CDR3 spans 17 residues. CDR3 sequence (DNA): TGCGCCAGCAGCCTCTCCCCCGGGTCCCTTATCGGGGAGACCCAGTACTTC. Amino acids: CASSLSPGSLIGETQYF. Full variable domain (missing parts from reference TRBV11-2 and TRBJ2-5): EAGVAQSPRYKIIEKRQSVAFWCNPISGHATLYWYQQILGQGPKLLIQFQNNGVVDDSQLPKDRFSAERLKGVDSTLKIQPAKLEDSAVYLCASSLSPGSLIGETQYFGPGTRLLVL.

This clonotype was recorded many times. The chain joins TRBV13 to TRBJ2-7; a weak D match, TRBD2 (5 bases). Trimming shortened V by 1 base and J by 3 bases, and 16 bases separated the two germline ends. There are 16 residues in the CDR3. Germline assignment: CDR1 PRHDT and CDR2 FYEKMQ (reference sequence). This CDR3 reads CASSLAGKRELYEQYF. The CDR3 DNA is TGTGCCAGCAGCTTAGCGGGGAAACGAGAACTCTACGAGCAGTACTTC.

This clonotype was detected only once. J is TRBJ2-5 and V is TRBV11-2, with D hard to call. This CDR3 has 16 amino acids. Germline lookup yields CDR1 SGHAT and CDR2 FQNNGV. V was trimmed by 4 bases and J by 5 bases, leaving 20 bases between them. CDR3 residues: CASSSPLAWPLETQYF. CDR3 sequence (DNA): TGTGCCAGCAGCTCACCGCTGGCTTGGCCTTTGGAGACCCAGTACTTC.

This clonotype was counted at least ten times. The chain joins TRBV5-1 to TRBJ2-2; 14 nucleotides match TRBD2. The CDR3 length is 17 residues. Germline V lookup: CDR1 SGHRS, CDR2 YFSETQ. J gave up 7 bases and V 3 bases, and 8 bases lay outside the gene matches. The CDR3 DNA follows: TGCGCCAGCAGCTCGGGACTAGCGGGAGCTATTGGCGGGGAGCTGTTTTTT. Translation: CASSSGLAGAIGGELFF.

This clonotype was observed once. The J gene is TRBJ2-7, the V gene TRBV11-1; TRBD1 is a possible D gene (6 bases). The CDR3 spans 17 residues. CDR1 and CDR2 from the germline V gene are SGHAT and FQDESV (reference sequence). Trimming left V 0 bases short and J 2 bases short, with 17 bases between. The CDR3, as DNA: TGTGCCAGCAGCTTAGCCCGGCACCGGGACACGACCTACGAGCAGTACTTC. Translation gives CASSLARHRDTTYEQYF.

In this sample, this clonotype turned up many times. V usage is TRBV2 and J usage is TRBJ1-1; 9 nucleotides align to TRBD1. The CDR3 extends over 13 amino acids. Germline V gene sequence: CDR1 SNHLY, CDR2 FYNNEI. The ends lost 8 bases at V and 5 bases at J; junction bases unmatched: 6. The CDR3: CASGKTGGTEAFF. Here the CDR3 DNA reads TGTGCCAGCGGTAAGACAGGGGGAACTGAAGCTTTCTTT.

This sequence joins TRBV6-1 and TRBJ2-5; D may be TRBD2 (5 bases). The V gene's germline CDR1 is MNHNS and CDR2 SASEGT. This CDR3 region has 13 residues. Trimming stripped 6 bases from V and 5 bases from J, with 13 bases between. This chain's CDR3 is CASSLISGETQYF. The CDR3 DNA follows: TGTGCCAGCAGCCTAATTTCGGGGGAGACCCAGTACTTC.

This chain joins TRBV10-3 and TRBJ2-7; D not resolved. The CDR3 runs to 13 residues. V was pared by 3 bases and J by 0 bases, with 6 bases between. Germline V lookup: CDR1 ENHRY, CDR2 SYGVKD. The CDR3 DNA is TGTGCCATCAGTGAATCCCTCTCCTACGAGCAGTACTTC. It yields the protein CAISESLSYEQYF.

This clonotype was picked up many times. The chain combines TRBV28 with TRBJ1-5, with TRBD1 as a possible D gene (5 bases). The CDR3 is 18 amino acids. Trimming stripped 5 bases from V and 4 bases from J, with 24 bases between. CDR1 and CDR2 (germline): MDHEN, SYDVKM. This CDR3 reads CASSPLAGHWESNQPQHF. For the CDR3, the DNA is TGTGCCAGCAGTCCGTTAGCTGGACACTGGGAATCGAATCAGCCCCAGCATTTT. The entire variable domain, with the rest obtained from reference TRBV28 and TRBJ1-5, is as follows: DVKVTQSSRYLVKRTGEKVFLECVQDMDHENMFWYRQDPGLGLRLIYFSYDVKMKEKGDIPEGYSVSREKKERFSLILESASTNQTSMYLCASSPLAGHWESNQPQHFGDGTRLSIL.

The chain uses TRBV19 and TRBJ1-3; D perhaps matches TRBD1 (5 bases). Germline lookup yields CDR1 LNHDA and CDR2 SQIVND (reference sequence). The CDR3 length is 13 residues. V was pared by 7 bases and J by 4 bases, with 11 bases between. The CDR3 nucleotides are TGTGCCAGTAAGGAGGGGCCCGGAAACACCATATATTTT. Translating it yields CASKEGPGNTIYF.

This clonotype was detected many times. The V call is TRBV11-2, the J call TRBJ2-2; the match to TRBD1 covers 12 bases. The CDR3 length is 18 residues. V shed 5 bases, J shed 3 bases, and the junction held 10 bases outside the gene matches. Germline V lookup: CDR1 SGHAT, CDR2 FQNNGV. The CDR3 nucleotides read TGTGCCAGCAGCGTCCGGGACAGGGGGCGCATCCACACCGGGGAGCTGTTTTTT. Protein product: CASSVRDRGRIHTGELFF.

This clonotype has a count of ten or more. The V and J genes are TRBV3-1 and TRBJ2-7, with TRBD1 matching 12 bases. The CDR3 runs 15 residues. Germline lookup yields CDR1 LGHDT and CDR2 YNNKEL (reference sequence). The J segment lost 7 bases and the V segment lost 6 bases, leaving 10 bases of the junction unmatched. The CDR3 bases are TGTGCCAGCAGGACCGGGGGACAGGGGGCCGATGAGCAGTACTTC. It translates to CASRTGGQGADEQYF.

This clonotype showed up many times. The chain's CDR3 is CASSLTGGLGQETQYF. As DNA, the CDR3 is TGTGCCAGTAGTCTGACAGGGGGCTTAGGCCAAGAGACCCAGTACTTC. This chain links TRBV19 with TRBJ2-5; 10 bases align to TRBD1. V was clipped by 5 bases and J by 1 base; unmatched bases: 7. The V gene's germline CDR1 is LNHDA and CDR2 SQIVND (reference sequence). The CDR3 spans 16 residues.

This chain uses TRBV27 with TRBJ1-6, with D possibly TRBD1 on 6 matching bases. Trimming shortened V by 6 bases and J by 8 bases, and 14 bases separated the two germline ends. This CDR3 has 14 residues. CDR1 and CDR2 from the germline V gene are MNHEY and SMNVEV (reference sequence). CDR3 amino acids: CASRFTGSHSPLHF. CDR3 in DNA: TGTGCCAGCAGATTTACAGGGAGTCATTCACCCCTCCACTTT.

This clonotype has a count of ten or more. The chain couples TRBV30 to TRBJ1-1; D not resolved. There are 14 residues in the CDR3. Germline CDR1 GTSNPN, CDR2 SVGIG (reference sequence). V was cut by 1 base and J by 10 bases, with 19 bases left in between. The DNA for the CDR3 is TGTGCCTGGAGTGCCCGACCTGGAAGGTCGGTAGCTTTCTTT. This gives the protein CAWSARPGRSVAFF.